This TCR beta chain was retrieved from a study of cytomegalovirus exposure and HLA in healthy donors. The CDR3 sequence is 17 residues long. CDR1 is SGDLS and CDR2 is YYNGEE in the germline V gene. V dropped 5 bases and J dropped 1 base, with 16 bases sitting between them. It was with 60 Vbeta and 13 Jbeta primers that the PCR ran. Assay used: immunoSEQ multiplex PCR; TCRdb lists only in-frame clones, some missing. The sample contains just over 150,000 clones, about three quarters of which appear only once. The TCR sequence derives from a female donor in good health and CMV-seronegative. Sequencing was carried out using PBMCs. The V gene is TRBV9, the J gene TRBJ2-6; TRBD2 is a possible D gene (6 bases). DNA for the CDR3: TGTGCCAGCAGAGGTTCTGGGGGGAAATCTGGGGCCAACGTCCTGACTTTC. It yields the protein CASRGSGGKSGANVLTF.